This T cell receptor beta chain was recovered during a study of blood T cell repertoires in COVID-19. In the study overall: Collection of acute and convalescent COVID-19 samples took place in the United States, Italy and Spain.

Trimming took 4 bases from V and 5 from J; bases not matched to a gene: 4. CDR3 length equals 12 residues. CDR1 SQVTM and CDR2 ANQGSEA come from the germline V gene. Generated by immunoSEQ multiplex PCR, the TCRdb table keeps only in-frame clones and is missing some. The sample has roughly 190,000 clones, around nine tenths seen once. Sequenced: peripheral blood. The TCR comes from a young man with active or convalescent COVID-19. The chain couples TRBV29-1 to TRBJ1-1; 7 nucleotides line up with TRBD1. The CDR3 loop is CSVVSGGTEAFF. CDR3 nucleotide sequence: TGCAGCGTTGTTTCAGGGGGAACTGAAGCTTTCTTT.